The 9 T cell receptor beta chains below all came from one sample that was sequenced in a study of CD8 T cells in ankylosing spondylitis. These receptors are not linked to any known antigen. TCRdb passed the 5' RACE reads through MiXCR, listing each CDR3 protein once. The sample shows under 550,000 distinct CDR3 sequences, more than 25% of them seen only once. General study results and limits: Within ankylosing spondylitis blood, a TCR beta motif made up of seven to nine highly homologous variants appeared to be characteristic.

Sequenced material: blood, either unsorted or a sorted T cell fraction (not recorded which). The receptors shown here come from a male donor with ankylosing spondylitis.

This clonotype has just a few counts. This chain joins TRBV20-1 and TRBJ1-4; D may be TRBD1 (6 bases). CDR1 DFQATT and CDR2 SNEGSKA come from the germline V gene (reference sequence). The CDR3 is made up of 14 amino acids. The V and J ends lost 6 bases and 10 bases respectively, with 21 bases between them. CDR3 in amino acids: CSAGPAGDVRKLFF. The CDR3 DNA reads as TGCAGTGCCGGGCCTGCAGGGGATGTGAGAAAACTGTTTTTT.

This clonotype was recorded a few times. The rearrangement uses TRBV30 and TRBJ2-7; possible D gene TRBD2, 6 bases. CDR3 length equals 11 residues. CDR1 and CDR2 from the germline V gene are GTSNPN and SVGIG (reference sequence). Trimming cost V 6 bases and J 3 bases, with 9 bases left between them. The CDR3 sequence is CACGRGYEQYF. The DNA of the CDR3 is TGTGCCTGCGGGAGAGGCTACGAGCAGTACTTC.

The gene calls are TRBV7-2 and TRBJ2-1; 7 positions agree with TRBD2. With 5 bases clipped from V and 5 bases from J, the junction kept 6 bases outside the gene matches. The CDR3 totals 14 residues. Germline loops: CDR1 SGHTA, CDR2 FQGNSA. The CDR3 here is CASSRTSAHNEQFF. CDR3 sequence (DNA): TGTGCCAGCAGCCGTACTAGCGCACACAATGAGCAGTTCTTC.

This rearrangement joins TRBV7-2 to TRBJ1-5, with D uncertain. The germline V gene encodes CDR1 SGHTA and CDR2 FQGNSA. The CDR3 is made up of 15 amino acids. V gave up 5 bases and J gave up 4 bases, with 15 bases separating them. The CDR3 sequence is CASSPKFTANQPQHF. In DNA, the CDR3 is TGTGCCAGCAGCCCGAAGTTCACAGCTAATCAGCCCCAGCATTTT.

V and J are TRBV2 and TRBJ2-1; 10 bases agree with TRBD2. The CDR3 contains 15 residues. J was trimmed by 7 bases and V by 5 bases; bases with no gene match: 8. Germline V CDR1 and CDR2: SNHLY, FYNNEI. The CDR3 DNA reads as TGTGCCAGCAGTAAACTAGCGGGACTTGGTAATGAGCAGTTCTTC. Protein: CASSKLAGLGNEQFF.

V gene TRBV25-1 combines with J gene TRBJ2-3; 10 bases line up with TRBD2. The length of the CDR3 is 16 residues. Germline CDR1 MGHDK, CDR2 SYGVNS. J lost 6 bases, V lost 5 bases, and 11 bases had no gene match. The CDR3 here is CASSPKRLAGADTQYF. CDR3 bases: TGTGCCAGCAGTCCGAAGAGGCTAGCGGGAGCGGATACGCAGTATTTT.

The rearrangement uses TRBV12-3 or TRBV12-4 and TRBJ2-2; TRBD1 matches 7 bases. Losses at the gene ends were 6 bases for V and 4 bases for J; bases not matched to a gene: 8. This CDR3 spans 15 amino acids. CDR3 in DNA: TGTGCCAGCAGCCGACAGGGTACGAGCACCGGGGAGCTGTTTTTT. Translation: CASSRQGTSTGELFF.

This clonotype was counted only a few times. The chain carries TRBV5-1 and TRBJ2-5, with D perhaps matching TRBD1 (6 bases). This CDR3 has 15 amino acids. Germline lookup yields CDR1 SGHRS and CDR2 YFSETQ. V lost 4 bases and J 2 bases, leaving 15 bases between the germline ends. CDR3 nucleotides: TGCGCCAGCAGCCCCGTAGTAGGGGGACAAGAGACCCAGTACTTC. It encodes CASSPVVGGQETQYF.

The CDR3 DNA reads TGTGCCAGCAGCCGCCGGTGGGAGGGCGAGCAGTACGTC. This sequence encodes CASSRRWEGEQYV. The genes are TRBV14 and TRBJ2-7; the match to TRBD2 covers 7 bases. This CDR3 is built from 13 residues. CDR1 and CDR2 (germline): SGHDN, FVKESK. V lost 4 bases to trimming and J lost 6 bases; unmatched junction nucleotides: 6.